This TCR beta chain was retrieved from a study of blood T cell repertoires in COVID-19. Overall study: PBMCs, B-cell-depleted T cells, or T cells were the source of the cDNA or gDNA that made up the material.

Across 24 US areas, participants ranged in age from about 18 to 90 years. Participants had their cohort set by participant-reported clinical history. V lost 5 bases and J lost 3, with 13 bases in between. The CDR3 has 15 residues. Germline V gene lookup returns CDR1 MNHEY and CDR2 SVGAGI. Repertoires were generated with immunoSEQ multiplex PCR, while TCRdb's copy carries only in-frame clones and drops some. Among fewer than 500,000 clones, about 87% were seen once, and the ten largest hold about 1.5%. The clonotype originates from a man aged 30 to 39 who had recovered from COVID-19. Sequencing input: PBMCs or T cells enriched from blood (not recorded which). The chain recombines TRBV6-5 with TRBJ1-4, with D possibly matching TRBD1 (5 bases). The CDR3 reads CASSRDGRANEKLFF. Here the CDR3 DNA reads TGTGCCAGCAGTAGGGACGGGAGGGCTAATGAAAAACTGTTTTTT.